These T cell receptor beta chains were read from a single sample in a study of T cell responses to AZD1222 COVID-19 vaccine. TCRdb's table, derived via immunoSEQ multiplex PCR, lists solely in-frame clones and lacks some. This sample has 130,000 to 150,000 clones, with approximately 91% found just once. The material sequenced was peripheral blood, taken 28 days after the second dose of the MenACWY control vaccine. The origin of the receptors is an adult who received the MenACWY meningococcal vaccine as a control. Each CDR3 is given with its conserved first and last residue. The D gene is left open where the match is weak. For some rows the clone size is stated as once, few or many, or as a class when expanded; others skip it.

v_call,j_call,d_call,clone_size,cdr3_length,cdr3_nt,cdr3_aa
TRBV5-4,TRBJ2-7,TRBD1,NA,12,TGTGCCAGCAGCCGGACAGGGTACGAGCAGTACTTC,CASSRTGYEQYF
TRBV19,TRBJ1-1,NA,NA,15,TGTGCCAGTACCATCTTACTGGCCAGGGACACTGAAGCTTTCTTT,CASTILLARDTEAFF
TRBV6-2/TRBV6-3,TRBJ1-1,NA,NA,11,TGTGCCAGCAGCCTCGGGACTGAAGCTTTCTTT,CASSLGTEAFF
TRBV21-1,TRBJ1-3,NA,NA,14,TGTGCCAGCAGCGAAGGACAGGGGAAAAACACCATATATTTT,CASSEGQGKNTIYF
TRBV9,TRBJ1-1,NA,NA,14,TGTGCCAGCAGCGGTCGCAGGGAGAACACTGAAGCTTTCTTT,CASSGRRENTEAFF
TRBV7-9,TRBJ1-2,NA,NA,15,TGTGCCAGCAGCTTACCGAGGGACCCTAGTTATGGCTACACCTTC,CASSLPRDPSYGYTF
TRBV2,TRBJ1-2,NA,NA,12,TGTGCCAGCAGGGGTATTAACTATGGCTACACCTTC,CASRGINYGYTF
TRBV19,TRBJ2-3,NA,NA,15,TGTGCCAGTAGACGTGCGGGGGCCGGCACAGATACGCAGTATTTT,CASRRAGAGTDTQYF
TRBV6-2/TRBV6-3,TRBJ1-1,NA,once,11,TGTGCCAGCAGTCAGGGCACTGAAGCTTTCTTT,CASSQGTEAFF
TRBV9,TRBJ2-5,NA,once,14,TGTGCCAGCAGCGGCTCAGACGGACAAGAGACCCAGTACTTC,CASSGSDGQETQYF
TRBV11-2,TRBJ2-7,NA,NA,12,TGTGCCAGCAGCTTAGAGAGCTACGAGCAGTACTTC,CASSLESYEQYF
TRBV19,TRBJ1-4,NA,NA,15,TGTGCCAGTAGCCCGCTAGGACCAAAGGATGAAAAACTGTTTTTT,CASSPLGPKDEKLFF
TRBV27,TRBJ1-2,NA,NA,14,TGTGCCAGCAGCCCGGGAGGGATGCCCTATGGCTACACCTTC,CASSPGGMPYGYTF
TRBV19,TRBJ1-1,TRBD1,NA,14,TGTGCCAGTAGTAGGGGGACAGGGGGAACTGAAGCTTTCTTT,CASSRGTGGTEAFF
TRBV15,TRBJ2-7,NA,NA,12,TGTGCCACCAGCAGAGTGGGTTACGAGCAGTACTTC,CATSRVGYEQYF
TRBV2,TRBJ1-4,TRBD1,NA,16,TGTGCCAGCAGTGACTCGGGACAGGGACCTAATGAAAAACTGTTTTTT,CASSDSGQGPNEKLFF
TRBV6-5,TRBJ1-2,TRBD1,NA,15,TGTGCCAGCAGTTACAGCGGGACAGAGTCGGATGGCTACACCTTC,CASSYSGTESDGYTF
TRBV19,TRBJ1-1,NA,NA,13,TGTGCCAGTAGTTTAGACGTTCCCACTGAAGCTTTCTTT,CASSLDVPTEAFF
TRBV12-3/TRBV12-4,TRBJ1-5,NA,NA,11,TGTGCCAGCAGTTTAGGGCAGCCCCAGCATTTT,CASSLGQPQHF
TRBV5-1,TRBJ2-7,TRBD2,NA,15,TGCGCCAGCAGCCCCTTAGCGGGAGGCCCCTACGAGCAGTACTTC,CASSPLAGGPYEQYF
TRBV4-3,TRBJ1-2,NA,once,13,TGCGCCAGCAGCCAACTGGAACACTATGGCTACACCTTC,CASSQLEHYGYTF
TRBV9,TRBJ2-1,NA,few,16,TGTGCCAGCACTTTATACGCCAGTACGACCTACAATGAGCAGTTCTTC,CASTLYASTTYNEQFF
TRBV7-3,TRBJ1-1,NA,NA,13,TGTGCCAGCAGCTTGGGACAGAACACTGAAGCTTTCTTT,CASSLGQNTEAFF
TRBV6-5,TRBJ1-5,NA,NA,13,TGTGCCAGCAGTTACTCGGAGGGTCAGCCCCAGCATTTT,CASSYSEGQPQHF
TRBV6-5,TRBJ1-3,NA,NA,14,TGTGCCAGCAGGCTTTTTAGGGAGGGAAACACCATATATTTT,CASRLFREGNTIYF
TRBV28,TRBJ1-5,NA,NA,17,TGTGCCAGCACTATCCCGGAGGGGGTCAATAGCAATCAGCCCCAGCATTTT,CASTIPEGVNSNQPQHF
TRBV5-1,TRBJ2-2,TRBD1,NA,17,TGCGCCAGCAGCTTCCCGGGACAGACAACGAACACCGGGGAGCTGTTTTTT,CASSFPGQTTNTGELFF
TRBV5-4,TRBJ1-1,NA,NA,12,TGTGCCAGCAGCTTCGTGAACACTGAAGCTTTCTTT,CASSFVNTEAFF
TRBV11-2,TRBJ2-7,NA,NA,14,TGTGCCAGCAGCTTAGTGGCAGGAATCTACGAGCAGTACTTC,CASSLVAGIYEQYF
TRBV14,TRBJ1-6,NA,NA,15,TGTGCCAGCAGCCCCACCACGGGAGTTAATTCACCCCTCCACTTT,CASSPTTGVNSPLHF
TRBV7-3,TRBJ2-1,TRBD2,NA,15,TGTGCCAGCAGCCTTAGCGGGGAAGCCTACAATGAGCAGTTCTTC,CASSLSGEAYNEQFF
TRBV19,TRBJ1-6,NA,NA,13,TGTGCCAGTCAAGACGGCAATAATTCACCCCTCCACTTT,CASQDGNNSPLHF
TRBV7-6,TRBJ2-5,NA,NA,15,TGTGCCAGCACCCGTGGAACGGGTACCCAAGAGACCCAGTACTTC,CASTRGTGTQETQYF
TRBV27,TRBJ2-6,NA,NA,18,TGTGCCAGCAGTTTTTGGGGGGCGGGCGTCGAGGGGGCCAACGTCCTGACTTTC,CASSFWGAGVEGANVLTF
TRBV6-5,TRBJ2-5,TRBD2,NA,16,TGTGCCAGCAGTTACTCGGGACTAGCAGATCAAGAGACCCAGTACTTC,CASSYSGLADQETQYF
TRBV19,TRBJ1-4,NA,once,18,TGTGCCAGTAGTATCATCTTGGGTGACAGATCAACTAATGAAAAACTGTTTTTT,CASSIILGDRSTNEKLFF
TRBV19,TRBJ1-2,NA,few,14,TGTGCCAGTACCCTCAGGGGCACCTTCTATGGCTACACCTTC,CASTLRGTFYGYTF
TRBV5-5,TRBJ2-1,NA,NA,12,TGTGCCAGCAGCTTCCTTGAAGCGGGCGAGTTCTTC,CASSFLEAGEFF
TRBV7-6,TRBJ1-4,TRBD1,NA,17,TGTGCCAGCAGCTTAGTTGTGACAGGGAGTAAGCGTGAAAAACTGTTTTTT,CASSLVVTGSKREKLFF
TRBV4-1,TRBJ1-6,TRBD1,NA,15,TGCGCCAGCAGCCGCTACAGGGGGACGGATTCACCCCTCCACTTT,CASSRYRGTDSPLHF
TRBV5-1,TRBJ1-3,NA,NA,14,TGCGCCAGCAGCCCCGGCGGGCCAGGAAACACCATATATTTT,CASSPGGPGNTIYF
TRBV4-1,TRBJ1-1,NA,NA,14,TGCGCCAGCAGCCAACCGGGGTCGAACACTGAAGCTTTCTTT,CASSQPGSNTEAFF
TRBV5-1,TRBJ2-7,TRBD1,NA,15,TGCGCCAGCAGCGTGGACCGGGACAGCGCCTACGAGCAGTACTTC,CASSVDRDSAYEQYF
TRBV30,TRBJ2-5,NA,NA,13,TGTGCCTGGAGTGTAATGAGCCAAGAGACCCAGTACTTC,CAWSVMSQETQYF
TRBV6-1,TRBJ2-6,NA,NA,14,TGTGCCAGCAGTGAAGTCGCTGGGGCCAACGTCCTGACTTTC,CASSEVAGANVLTF
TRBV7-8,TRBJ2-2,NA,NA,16,TGTGCCAGCAGCTTATTTTCCCTAGTTTCCACCGGGGAGCTGTTTTTT,CASSLFSLVSTGELFF
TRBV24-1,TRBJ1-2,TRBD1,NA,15,TGTGCCACCAGGGGGAGTGATGGACAGGGTAACGGCTACACCTTC,CATRGSDGQGNGYTF
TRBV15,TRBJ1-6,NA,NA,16,TGTGCCACCAGCAGACCTAGGACGGAATATAATTCACCCCTCCACTTT,CATSRPRTEYNSPLHF
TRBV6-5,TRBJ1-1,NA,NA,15,TGTGCCAGCAGTTACATAAGGGAGGGGAACACTGAAGCTTTCTTT,CASSYIREGNTEAFF
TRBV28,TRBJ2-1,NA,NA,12,TGTGCCAGCAGTTATGGGTACAATGAGCAGTTCTTC,CASSYGYNEQFF
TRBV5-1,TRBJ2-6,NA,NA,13,TGCGCCAGCAGCTTGGACGGAGACAACGTCCTGACTTTC,CASSLDGDNVLTF
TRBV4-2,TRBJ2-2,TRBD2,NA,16,TGTGCCAGCAGCCAAGATCGACTAGCGGGGGGCAGGGGGCTGTTTTTT,CASSQDRLAGGRGLFF
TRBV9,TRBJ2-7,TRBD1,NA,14,TGTGCCAGCAGCCGGACAGGGCGATCCTACGAGCAGTACTTC,CASSRTGRSYEQYF
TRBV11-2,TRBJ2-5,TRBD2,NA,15,TGTGCCAGCAGCTTAGTTGGGGGAGGGCCGGAGACCCAGTACTTC,CASSLVGGGPETQYF
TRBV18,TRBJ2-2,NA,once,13,TGTGCCAGCAAAGCGGCGAACACCGGGGAGCTGTTTTTT,CASKAANTGELFF
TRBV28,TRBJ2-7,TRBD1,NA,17,TGTGCCAGCAGTTACGAAAGATTGCAGGGGGCTCAATACGAGCAGTACTTC,CASSYERLQGAQYEQYF
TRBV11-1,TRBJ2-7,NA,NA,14,TGTGCCAGCAGCAGTTGGACCACGGCGGAGGAGCAGTACTTC,CASSSWTTAEEQYF